Listed here is a single T cell receptor beta chain. Its antigen is currently unknown. The sample is drawn from a study of CD8 T cells in Susac syndrome. The study, taken as a whole, reports: The relatively small number of individuals in the TCR sequencing and HLA analysis was acknowledged by the study. When the CD4+ T cell repertoires of patients with Susac syndrome were examined, they did not show any clonal expansion.

RNA, at roughly 0.45 to 1 ug, was reverse transcribed with random hexamers. TCRdb re-analysed the immunoSEQ multiplex PCR reads in MiXCR, keeping a single row per CDR3 protein. The repertoire consists of approximately 190,000 distinct CDR3 sequences, with around 90% occurring once and the leading ten covering over 0.075%. The authors carried out high-throughput sequencing of TCR beta. They applied it to CD8+ and CD4+ T cells obtained from blood. CDR3 length equals 13 residues. CDR1 is DFQATT and CDR2 is SNEGSKA in the germline V gene (reference sequence). J gave up 7 bases and V 3 bases, and 5 bases lay outside the gene matches.

Sequenced sample: CD4+ T cells from PBMCs. The TCR comes from a human donor with Susac syndrome. The V call is TRBV20-1, the J call TRBJ1-2; 10 nucleotides agree with TRBD1. Here the CDR3 reads CSARDRGNGGYTF. The CDR3 DNA reads as TGCAGTGCTAGGGACAGGGGGAACGGTGGCTACACCTTC.